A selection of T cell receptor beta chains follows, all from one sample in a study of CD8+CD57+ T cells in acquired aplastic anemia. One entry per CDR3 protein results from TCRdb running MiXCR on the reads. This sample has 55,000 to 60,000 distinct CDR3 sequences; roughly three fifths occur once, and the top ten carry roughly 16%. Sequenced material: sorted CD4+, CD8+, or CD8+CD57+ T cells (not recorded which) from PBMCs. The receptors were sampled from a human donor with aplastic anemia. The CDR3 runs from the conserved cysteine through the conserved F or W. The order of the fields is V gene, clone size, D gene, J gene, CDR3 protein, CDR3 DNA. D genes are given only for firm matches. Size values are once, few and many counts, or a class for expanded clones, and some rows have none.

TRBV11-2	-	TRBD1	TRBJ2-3	CASRFNTGGASGTDTQYF	TGTGCCAGCAGATTTAACACAGGGGGCGCTTCGGGCACAGATACGCAGTATTTT
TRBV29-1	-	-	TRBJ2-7	CSASARAGAYEQYF	TGCAGCGCGTCCGCCCGAGCGGGTGCTTACGAGCAGTACTTC
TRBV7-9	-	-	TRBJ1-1	CASTDGAAGNTEAFF	TGTGCCAGCACCGACGGGGCGGCGGGGAACACTGAAGCTTTCTTT
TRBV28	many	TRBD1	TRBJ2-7	CASSLGSGTGTYEQYF	TGTGCCAGCAGCCTTGGATCCGGGACAGGGACCTACGAGCAGTACTTC
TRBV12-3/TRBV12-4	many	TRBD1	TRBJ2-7	CASSPPNEGAEEQYF	TGTGCCAGCAGTCCGCCCAACGAGGGGGCGGAGGAGCAGTACTTC
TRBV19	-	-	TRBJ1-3	CASRVGNTIYF	TGTGCCAGTAGGGTTGGAAACACCATATATTTT
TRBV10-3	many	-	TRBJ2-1	CAISESREVDEQFF	TGTGCCATCAGTGAGTCGCGAGAGGTAGATGAGCAGTTCTTC
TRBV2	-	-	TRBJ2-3	CAGNLGSLTDTQYF	TGTGCCGGCAACCTCGGGAGTCTCACAGATACGCAGTATTTT
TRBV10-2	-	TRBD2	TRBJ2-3	CASNPSGKGTDTQYF	TGCGCCAGCAACCCTAGCGGGAAGGGCACAGATACGCAGTATTTT
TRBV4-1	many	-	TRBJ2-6	CASSFSHSGANVLTF	TGCGCCAGCAGCTTCTCGCACTCTGGGGCCAACGTCCTGACTTTC
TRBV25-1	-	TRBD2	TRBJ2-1	CASSGEGRGSYNEQFF	TGTGCCAGCAGTGGGGAGGGGCGCGGATCCTACAATGAGCAGTTCTTC